A selection of T cell receptor beta chains follows, all from one sample in a study of blood T cell repertoires in COVID-19. The assay was immunoSEQ multiplex PCR, and TCRdb's table has in-frame clones only and misses some. The sample consists of 100,000 to 150,000 clones, more than 70% of them appearing once. The specimen sequenced was peripheral blood. The origin of the receptors is a man aged 45-65 years with acute or convalescent COVID-19. CDR3s include the opening cysteine and the closing phenylalanine or tryptophan.

j_call: TRBJ2-7; v_call: TRBV28; cdr3_aa: CASSLEGPGEQYF
j_call: TRBJ2-7; v_call: TRBV9; cdr3_aa: CASSVAAGSYEQYF
j_call: TRBJ2-1; v_call: TRBV7-9; cdr3_aa: CASSQWGHPTGVEQFF
j_call: TRBJ1-1; v_call: TRBV7-9; cdr3_aa: CASSGQTRGANTEAFF
j_call: TRBJ2-2; v_call: TRBV29-1; cdr3_aa: CSVRTGDVRTGELFF
j_call: TRBJ2-1; v_call: TRBV21-1; cdr3_aa: CARIGLVGSYNEQFF
j_call: TRBJ2-1; v_call: TRBV4-1; cdr3_aa: CASSQVGTSGAYNEQFF
j_call: TRBJ2-5; v_call: TRBV6-5; cdr3_aa: CASSWGLAGGETQYF
j_call: TRBJ2-2; v_call: TRBV20-1; cdr3_aa: CSASARGTGELFF
j_call: TRBJ2-7; v_call: TRBV6-5; cdr3_aa: CASSYRLAGGYEQYF
j_call: TRBJ1-3; v_call: TRBV15; cdr3_aa: CATSRDRASSGNTIYF
j_call: TRBJ2-5; v_call: TRBV7-3; cdr3_aa: CASSIDRGSETQYF
j_call: TRBJ2-3; v_call: TRBV15; cdr3_aa: CATSRDVFRGFGTDTQYF
j_call: TRBJ2-3; v_call: TRBV11-3; cdr3_aa: CASSRQGLSTDTQYF
j_call: TRBJ1-1; v_call: TRBV4-1; cdr3_aa: CASSQENRVFGNTEAFF
j_call: TRBJ2-6; v_call: TRBV5-1; cdr3_aa: CASSIGQTSSGANVLTF
j_call: TRBJ1-1; v_call: TRBV7-3; cdr3_aa: CASSLPGITEAFF
j_call: TRBJ2-7; v_call: TRBV29-1; cdr3_aa: CSVGSSGASYEQYF
j_call: TRBJ1-5; v_call: TRBV15; cdr3_aa: CATGDEGGNQPQHF
j_call: TRBJ1-2; v_call: TRBV19; cdr3_aa: CASRLAGVGYTF
j_call: TRBJ2-7; v_call: TRBV5-6; cdr3_aa: CASSRLQGQGTNEQYF
j_call: TRBJ1-6; v_call: TRBV7-2; cdr3_aa: CASRQTGNSPLHF
j_call: TRBJ2-2; v_call: TRBV5-5; cdr3_aa: CASSLGTGNTGELFF
j_call: TRBJ2-2; v_call: TRBV27; cdr3_aa: CASTEGAGINTGELFF
j_call: TRBJ2-1; v_call: TRBV10-2; cdr3_aa: CASSDGQGLSSYNEQFF
j_call: TRBJ2-1; v_call: TRBV5-1; cdr3_aa: CASSLQQGAYNEQFF
j_call: TRBJ2-2; v_call: TRBV4-2; cdr3_aa: CASSFTGQGYTGELFF
j_call: TRBJ2-1; v_call: TRBV13; cdr3_aa: CASSLTWTSGRDHEQFF
j_call: TRBJ1-5; v_call: TRBV19; cdr3_aa: CASSIWESNQPQHF
j_call: TRBJ1-2; v_call: TRBV2; cdr3_aa: CASTPFRDRGSYGYTF
j_call: TRBJ1-5; v_call: TRBV28; cdr3_aa: CASSVDTAIRPQHF
j_call: TRBJ1-1; v_call: TRBV3-1/TRBV3-2; cdr3_aa: CASGSPQGEAFF
j_call: TRBJ1-2; v_call: TRBV20-1; cdr3_aa: CSARTGWSYTF
j_call: TRBJ1-5; v_call: TRBV9; cdr3_aa: CASSDAIGTGIQPQHF
j_call: TRBJ2-5; v_call: TRBV2; cdr3_aa: CASSEGYGRQETQYF
j_call: TRBJ2-1; v_call: TRBV2; cdr3_aa: CASSPLANSYNEQFF
j_call: TRBJ1-2; v_call: TRBV5-1; cdr3_aa: CASSLRRGAPYGYTF
j_call: TRBJ1-4; v_call: TRBV25-1; cdr3_aa: CASSDAGNEKLFF
j_call: TRBJ1-1; v_call: TRBV6-6; cdr3_aa: CASSARWQNTEAFF
j_call: TRBJ2-7; v_call: TRBV7-9; cdr3_aa: CASSSGTGNPYEQYF
j_call: TRBJ1-5; v_call: TRBV20-1; cdr3_aa: CSASRENQPQHF
j_call: TRBJ1-2; v_call: TRBV12-3/TRBV12-4; cdr3_aa: CASSEQGPYGYTF
j_call: TRBJ1-2; v_call: TRBV4-2; cdr3_aa: CASSRDSQEYGYTF
j_call: TRBJ2-1; v_call: TRBV30; cdr3_aa: CAWSVSQEQFF
j_call: TRBJ1-1; v_call: TRBV29-1; cdr3_aa: CSVLMGAVAEAFF